This T cell receptor (beta chain) was captured in a study of T cell responses to AZD1222 COVID-19 vaccine. Sequenced by immunoSEQ multiplex PCR; TCRdb stores in-frame clones only, minus some. The table shows about 67,000 clones, with approximately 81% occurring only once. The CDR3 spans 13 residues. V trimming: 5 bases; J trimming: 3 bases; junction bases outside the gene matches: 3. Germline V gene sequence: CDR1 MNHEY, CDR2 SVGEGT. The J gene is TRBJ1-2, the V gene TRBV6-2 or TRBV6-3; 7 bases map to TRBD1. The clonotype was recovered from an adult in good health. The specimen was peripheral blood, collected on day 0 of AZD1222 vaccination. The CDR3 loop is CASSTTGDYGYTF. In nucleotides, the CDR3 is TGTGCCAGCAGTACTACAGGGGACTATGGCTACACCTTC.